These 13 T cell receptor beta chains share one sample of origin, sequenced in a study of memory CD4+ T cells and cytomegalovirus serostatus. The assay was immunoSEQ multiplex PCR, and TCRdb's table has in-frame clones only and misses some. The sample has 52,000 or so clones, around three quarters seen once. Single viable CD3+CD4+CD8-CD45RO+ cells were sorted as the memory CD4+ T cells. Sequencing was performed on memory CD4+ T cells from blood. The receptors were sampled from an adult in good health and CMV-seronegative.

The J gene is TRBJ1-2, the V gene TRBV28; no clear D gene. Germline assignment: CDR1 MDHEN and CDR2 SYDVKM. Trimming pared 6 bases from V and 8 bases from J, leaving 16 bases between. The CDR3 spans 13 residues. This chain's CDR3 is CASSKPGLEGYTF. DNA of the CDR3: TGTGCCAGCAGCAAGCCGGGATTGGAGGGCTACACCTTC.

The chain employs TRBV6-1 and TRBJ1-1, with 8 positions matching TRBD1. The CDR3 is 13 residues long. V was pared by 5 bases and J by 11 bases, with 10 bases of the junction left unmatched. Germline assignment: CDR1 MNHNS and CDR2 SASEGT. The CDR3: CASSPRTGYDAFF. For the CDR3, the DNA is TGTGCCAGCAGTCCGCGGACAGGGTACGACGCTTTCTTT.

This clone was counted once. The chain carries TRBV14 and TRBJ2-3; 12 bases are shared with TRBD2. CDR1 and CDR2 (germline): SGHDN, FVKESK. CDR3 length: 15 amino acids. The ends lost 2 bases at V and 5 bases at J; junction bases unmatched: 2. This chain's CDR3 is CASSQRLAGVDTQYF. CDR3 nucleotide sequence: TGTGCCAGCAGCCAACGACTAGCGGGAGTAGATACGCAGTATTTT.

This clone was counted once. The chain recombines TRBV28 with TRBJ1-2; tentatively, D is TRBD1 (6 bases). This CDR3 is built from 15 residues. The germline V gene encodes CDR1 MDHEN and CDR2 SYDVKM. The germline V and J ends were trimmed by 5 bases and 7 bases, with 20 bases remaining between them. The CDR3 reads CASSARRQDPGGYTF. DNA for the CDR3: TGTGCCAGCAGTGCTAGAAGACAGGACCCCGGTGGCTACACCTTC.

The V and J genes are TRBV28 and TRBJ2-2, with TRBD2 matching 10 bases. Germline V gives CDR1 MDHEN, CDR2 SYDVKM. This CDR3 spans 15 amino acids. J gave up 3 bases and V 6 bases, and 4 bases lay outside the gene matches. The CDR3 DNA reads TGTGCCAGCAGCTCTAGCGGGAGCCACACCGGGGAGCTGTTTTTT. Translation gives CASSSSGSHTGELFF.

The J gene is TRBJ1-3, the V gene TRBV6-6, with a tentative D call TRBD1 (5 bases). This CDR3 has 14 amino acids. The V end lost 5 bases, the J end lost 1 base, and 9 bases lay between the germline ends. Per the germline V gene, CDR1 is MNHNY and CDR2 is SVGAGI (reference sequence). Here the CDR3 reads CASSPGGSGNTIYF. The CDR3 DNA sequence: TGTGCCAGCAGTCCCGGGGGGTCTGGAAACACCATATATTTT.

V and J are TRBV28 and TRBJ2-7, with 8 bases identical to TRBD2. Per the germline V gene, CDR1 is MDHEN and CDR2 is SYDVKM. CDR3 length equals 16 residues. V gave up 3 bases and J gave up 2 bases; unmatched junction bases: 9. CDR3 loop: CASSFPLAGDPYEQYF. CDR3 DNA sequence: TGTGCCAGCAGTTTCCCCCTAGCGGGCGACCCCTACGAGCAGTACTTC.

The V call is TRBV19, the J call TRBJ1-5, with D perhaps TRBD1 (5 bases). CDR1 and CDR2 (germline): LNHDA, SQIVND (reference sequence). The CDR3 extends over 14 amino acids. Trimming shortened V by 5 bases and J by 6 bases, and 14 bases separated the two germline ends. CDR3 sequence: CASSPGTSGQPQHF. The CDR3 DNA reads as TGTGCCAGTAGTCCCGGGACCTCGGGTCAGCCCCAGCATTTT. The full variable domain, rest sourced from reference TRBV19 and TRBJ1-5, is DGGITQSPKYLFRKEGQNVTLSCEQNLNHDAMYWYRQDPGQGLRLIYYSQIVNDFQKGDIAEGYSVSREKKESFPLTVTSAQKNPTAFYLCASSPGTSGQPQHFGDGTRLSIL.

This sequence joins TRBV28 and TRBJ1-2, with D uncertain. Germline CDR1 is MDHEN and CDR2 is SYDVKM. Trimming took 3 bases from V and 2 from J, leaving 10 bases between them. This CDR3 is built from 14 residues. CDR3 DNA sequence: TGTGCCAGCAGTTTTCCTCTCATCAACTATGGCTACACCTTC. It is translated as CASSFPLINYGYTF.

The chain joins TRBV2 to TRBJ2-1, with TRBD2 matching 8 bases. The CDR3 has 14 residues. CDR1 SNHLY and CDR2 FYNNEI come from the germline V gene. The J segment lost 0 bases and the V segment lost 8 bases, leaving 3 bases of the junction unmatched. CDR3 loop: CASRGGSSYNEQFF. Written as DNA, the CDR3 is TGTGCCAGCCGCGGGGGGAGCTCCTACAATGAGCAGTTCTTC.

This chain connects TRBV18 to TRBJ1-3; D is possibly TRBD1 (5 bases). The CDR3 has 17 residues. V lost 3 bases, J lost 0 bases, and 15 bases lay in between. The germline gives CDR1 KGHSH, CDR2 LQKENI. The CDR3 DNA is TGTGCCAGCTCACCTACCCTCGCAGGGAACTCTGGAAACACCATATATTTT. It is translated as CASSPTLAGNSGNTIYF.

The chain combines TRBV7-9 with TRBJ1-2; possibly TRBD1 for D (5 bases). Germline V gene sequence: CDR1 SEHNR, CDR2 FQNEAQ (reference sequence). Trimming pared 5 bases from V and 2 bases from J, leaving 12 bases between. The CDR3 covers 14 residues. In DNA, the CDR3 is TGTGCCAGCAGCCTCTCCGGGGGGAACTATGGCTACACCTTC. It is translated as CASSLSGGNYGYTF.

The chain employs TRBV9 and TRBJ1-1, with D unresolved. The CDR3 totals 11 residues. Germline CDR1 reads SGDLS; CDR2 reads YYNGEE. V was cut by 5 bases and J by 7 bases, with 9 bases left in between. The CDR3 loop is CASSGGGEAFF. CDR3 DNA sequence: TGTGCCAGCAGTGGAGGTGGTGAAGCTTTCTTT.